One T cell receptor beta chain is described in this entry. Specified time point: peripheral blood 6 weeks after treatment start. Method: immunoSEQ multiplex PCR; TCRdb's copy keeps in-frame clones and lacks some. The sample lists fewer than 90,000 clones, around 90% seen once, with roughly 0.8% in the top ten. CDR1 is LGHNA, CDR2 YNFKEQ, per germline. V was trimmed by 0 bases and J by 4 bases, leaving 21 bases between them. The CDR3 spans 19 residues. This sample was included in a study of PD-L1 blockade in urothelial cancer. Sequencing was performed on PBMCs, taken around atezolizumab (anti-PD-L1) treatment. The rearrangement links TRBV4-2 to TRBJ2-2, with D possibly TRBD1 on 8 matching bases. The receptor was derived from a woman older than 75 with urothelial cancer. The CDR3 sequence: CASSQDPGGFTGGTGELFF. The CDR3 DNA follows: TGTGCCAGCAGCCAAGACCCAGGGGGCTTTACGGGGGGCACCGGGGAGCTGTTTTTT.